The rows below give T cell receptor beta chains drawn from one sample of a study of T cell responses to AZD1222 COVID-19 vaccine. Generated by immunoSEQ multiplex PCR, the TCRdb table keeps only in-frame clones and is missing some. Of 160,000 or so clones listed, around 94% are singletons. The sequenced sample was peripheral blood, obtained 28 days after the second AZD1222 dose. These receptor sequences come from an adult who received the AZD1222 COVID-19 vaccine. The CDR3 runs from the conserved cysteine through the conserved F or W. Each record gives: CDR3 protein, V gene.

CASSLTGRNTEAFF	TRBV19
CASSEGAGGSTDTQYF	TRBV6-4
CASSFTLSSYEQYF	TRBV18
CASRSPGFSYNEQFF	TRBV14
CASQGELSEAFF	TRBV28
CASSPPSGSYEQYF	TRBV18
CASKEGRQGNQPQHF	TRBV6-6
CASSIEREAYEQYF	TRBV27
CAIRGKVGDNYGYTF	TRBV10-3
CASSPLTSGALYNEQFF	TRBV7-9
CASSLGRATNEKLFF	TRBV5-4
CASSSPLTSRETQYF	TRBV7-6
CASSLAFEISGNTIYF	TRBV11-2
CASSAPGRKNSPLHF	TRBV7-9
CSVRTGRDTIYF	TRBV29-1
CASSTSGSSYNEQFF	TRBV19
CASSPRQGTDTQYF	TRBV6-5
CASSPGGHFGYTF	TRBV5-4
CASPLLAERYNEQFF	TRBV2
CASSFDSGTNIQYF	TRBV5-6
CASSTHPGWEDTEAFF	TRBV21-1
CASSTRLAGAETQYF	TRBV9
CASSPTGGRSYEQYF	TRBV4-1
CATLPGTPYEQYF	TRBV15
CASSYSGTGSNQPQHF	TRBV2
CASSSFIPLASQETQYF	TRBV5-4
CASSLIQPSATDTQYF	TRBV27
CASSLDRGRLETQYF	TRBV5-1
CASSYGGTGALNTEAFF	TRBV7-2
CASSLWSRSNQPQHF	TRBV28
CASSPGTSGYEQYF	TRBV7-8
CASSISGTSGIGADTQYF	TRBV19
CAWSPLAGESQYF	TRBV30
CASSLLVTEAFF	TRBV28
CASSLVPGEAFF	TRBV7-9
CSVGEGGLGYTF	TRBV29-1
CASSQDERRTAFF	TRBV4-3
CASSKWGKGTGITDEQFF	TRBV21-1
CASSLVPGELFF	TRBV27
CASSGQALTQETQYF	TRBV2
CASSTQGSGNTIYF	TRBV28
CASSASGTGNYEQYF	TRBV18
CASSIYGRKSSGNTIYF	TRBV19
CASSLEQGNSPLHF	TRBV5-1
CASSATLGAGVGGWQFF	TRBV7-2
CASNNAENRGINEQYF	TRBV28
CASSMGQGADTQYF	TRBV18
CASSKAGQGSTKAFF	TRBV19
CASRGSGAQPQHF	TRBV28
CASSGLGGRSSGNTIYF	TRBV10-1
CAIRYGTSGSNEQFF	TRBV6-5
CASSYLGLAGFLEGHDTQYF	TRBV6-2/TRBV6-3
CASSLDPNTEAFF	TRBV4-1
CASSEYLYEQYF	TRBV10-2
CASSPSGAYNEQFF	TRBV5-1